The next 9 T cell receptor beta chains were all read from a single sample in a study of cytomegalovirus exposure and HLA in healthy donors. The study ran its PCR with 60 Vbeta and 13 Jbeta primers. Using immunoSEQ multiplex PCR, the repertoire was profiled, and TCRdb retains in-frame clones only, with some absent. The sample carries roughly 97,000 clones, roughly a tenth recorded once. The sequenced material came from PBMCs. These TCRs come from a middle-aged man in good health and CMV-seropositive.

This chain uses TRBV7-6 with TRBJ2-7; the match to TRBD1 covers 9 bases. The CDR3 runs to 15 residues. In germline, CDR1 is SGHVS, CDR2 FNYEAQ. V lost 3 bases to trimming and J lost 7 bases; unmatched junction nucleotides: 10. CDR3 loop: CASSFPGTGSDEQYF. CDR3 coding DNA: TGTGCCAGCAGCTTCCCCGGGACAGGGTCAGATGAGCAGTACTTC.

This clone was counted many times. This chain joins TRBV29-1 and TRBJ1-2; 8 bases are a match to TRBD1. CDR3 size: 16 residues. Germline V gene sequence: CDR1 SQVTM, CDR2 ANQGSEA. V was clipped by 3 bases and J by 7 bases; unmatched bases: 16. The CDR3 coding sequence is TGCAGCGTTGAGGGGGCAGGGGGCTCCCTAGAACGTGGCTACACCTTC. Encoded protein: CSVEGAGGSLERGYTF.

The CDR3 loop is CATRRTSPYEQYF. The CDR3 DNA follows: TGTGCCACCCGGAGGACGTCGCCCTACGAGCAGTACTTC. This rearrangement joins TRBV6-1 to TRBJ2-7; D perhaps matches TRBD2 (5 bases). This CDR3 spans 13 amino acids. Germline CDR1 and CDR2: MNHNS and SASEGT. Deletions cut 10 bases from V and 2 bases from J, with 15 bases between.

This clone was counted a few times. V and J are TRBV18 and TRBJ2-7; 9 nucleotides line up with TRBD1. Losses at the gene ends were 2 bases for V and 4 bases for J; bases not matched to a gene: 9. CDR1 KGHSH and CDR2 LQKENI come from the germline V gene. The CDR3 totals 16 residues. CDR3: CASSPGPGQGFYEQYF. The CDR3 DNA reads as TGTGCCAGCTCACCAGGTCCGGGACAGGGTTTTTACGAGCAGTACTTC.

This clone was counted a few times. The CDR3 is CASSLGRGGKLFF. The CDR3 DNA reads as TGTGCCAGCAGCTTAGGGAGGGGTGGAAAACTGTTTTTT. The chain couples TRBV2 to TRBJ1-4; tentative D call: TRBD1 (5 bases). V gave up 6 bases and J gave up 10 bases, with 15 bases separating them. The germline gives CDR1 SNHLY, CDR2 FYNNEI. This CDR3 comprises 13 residues.

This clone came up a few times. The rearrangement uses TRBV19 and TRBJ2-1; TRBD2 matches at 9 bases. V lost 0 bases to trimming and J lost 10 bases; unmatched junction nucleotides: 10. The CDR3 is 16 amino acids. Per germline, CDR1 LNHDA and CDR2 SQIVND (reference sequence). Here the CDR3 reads CASSIDAGGNRGEQFF. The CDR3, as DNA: TGTGCCAGTAGTATAGACGCGGGAGGGAACCGGGGCGAGCAGTTCTTC.

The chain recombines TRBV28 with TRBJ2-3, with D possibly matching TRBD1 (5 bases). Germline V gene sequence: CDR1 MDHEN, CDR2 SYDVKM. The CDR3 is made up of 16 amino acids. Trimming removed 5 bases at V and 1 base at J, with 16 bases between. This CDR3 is CASSVGVPSGTDTQYF. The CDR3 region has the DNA TGTGCCAGCAGTGTAGGGGTCCCGAGTGGCACAGATACGCAGTATTTT.

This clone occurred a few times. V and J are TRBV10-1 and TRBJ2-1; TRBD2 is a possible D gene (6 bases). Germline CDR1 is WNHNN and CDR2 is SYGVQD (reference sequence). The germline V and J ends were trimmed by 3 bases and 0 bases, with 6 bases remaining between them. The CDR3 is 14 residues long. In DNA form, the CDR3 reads TGCGCCAGCAGTGACGGGAGCTCCTACAATGAGCAGTTCTTC. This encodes CASSDGSSYNEQFF.

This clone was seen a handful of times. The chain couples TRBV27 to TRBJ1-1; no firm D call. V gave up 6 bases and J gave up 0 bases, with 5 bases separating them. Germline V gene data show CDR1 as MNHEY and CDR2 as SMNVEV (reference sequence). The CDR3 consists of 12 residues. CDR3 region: CASRQLNTEAFF. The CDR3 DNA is TGTGCCAGCAGACAGTTGAACACTGAAGCTTTCTTT.